One sample yielded the 18 T cell receptor beta chains listed below, sequenced in a study of identical twins. TCRdb ran MiXCR on the 5' RACE reads and lists one entry per CDR3 protein. The table has approximately 550,000 distinct CDR3 sequences, around 22% seen once. This sample also appeared in a second study, on yellow fever vaccine responses in identical twins.

Sequenced: CD4+ T cells sorted from blood. These receptor sequences come from a woman between 18 and 29 years old in good health.

This clonotype was counted many times. The J gene is TRBJ2-7, the V gene TRBV2; D not resolved. The CDR3 runs to 12 residues. The germline V and J ends were trimmed by 1 base and 3 bases, with 4 bases remaining between them. Germline CDR1 and CDR2: SNHLY and FYNNEI. CDR3 protein: CASSEEGYEQYF. DNA of the CDR3: TGTGCCAGCAGTGAAGAGGGCTACGAGCAGTACTTC.

This clonotype was seen only a few times. The V gene is TRBV7-2, the J gene TRBJ2-1, with D possibly being TRBD2 (6 bases). There are 15 residues in the CDR3. CDR1 SGHTA and CDR2 FQGNSA come from the germline V gene. The V and J ends lost 5 bases and 6 bases respectively, with 17 bases between them. CDR3: CASSLLGGLINEQFF. The CDR3 DNA sequence: TGTGCCAGCAGCCTACTCGGGGGTCTAATCAATGAGCAGTTCTTC.

CDR3 nucleotides: TGTGCCAGCAGCTTGGTGTGGGTAGGTCAGCCCCAGCATTTT. Translating gives CASSLVWVGQPQHF. The V gene is TRBV5-5, the J gene TRBJ1-5; D not certain. This CDR3 is built from 14 residues. Germline assignment: CDR1 SGHKS and CDR2 YYEKEE (reference sequence). V was cut by 0 bases and J by 6 bases, with 10 bases left in between. Looking up the rest from reference TRBV5-5 and TRBJ1-5 gives the full variable domain: DAGVTQSPTHLIKTRGQQVTLRCSPISGHKSVSWYQQVLGQGPQFIFQYYEKEERGRGNFPDRFSARQFPNYSSELNVNALLLGDSALYLCASSLVWVGQPQHFGDGTRLSIL.

The chain is built from TRBV12-3 or TRBV12-4 and TRBJ2-7; D not certain. The CDR3 has 11 residues. Trimming stripped 6 bases from V and 3 bases from J, with 6 bases between. CDR3 sequence: CASRFRYEQYF. CDR3 sequence (DNA): TGTGCCAGCAGGTTCCGCTACGAGCAGTACTTC.

Only a few counts were recorded for this clonotype. The J gene is TRBJ2-7, the V gene TRBV12-3 or TRBV12-4; a possible D gene is TRBD1 (5 bases). Trimming removed 8 bases at V and 0 bases at J, with 14 bases between. This CDR3 is 14 amino acids long. The CDR3: CASAWGVPSYEQYF. The CDR3 DNA reads TGTGCCAGCGCATGGGGCGTGCCCTCCTACGAGCAGTACTTC.

This rearrangement joins TRBV7-8 to TRBJ2-3; D is unclear. Trimming stripped 5 bases from V and 2 bases from J, with 11 bases between. The germline V gene has CDR1 SGHVS and CDR2 FQNEAQ. The CDR3 is 14 residues long. The CDR3 sequence is CASSRTEVTDTQYF. For the CDR3, the DNA is TGTGCCAGCAGCCGCACCGAAGTCACAGATACGCAGTATTTT.

The CDR3 region is CAISGIGVGGYTF. The CDR3 coding sequence is TGTGCCATTTCGGGTATAGGGGTTGGTGGCTACACCTTC. The V and J genes are TRBV12-3 or TRBV12-4 and TRBJ1-2, with a possible D match to TRBD1 (5 bases). The CDR3 consists of 13 residues. V was pared by 10 bases and J by 7 bases, with 19 bases between.

J is TRBJ2-1 and V is TRBV4-1; TRBD2 aligns across 7 bases. Germline V gives CDR1 MGHRA, CDR2 YSYEKL. The CDR3 spans 19 residues. Trimming took 0 bases from V and 1 from J; bases not matched to a gene: 12. The CDR3 DNA follows: TGCGCCAGCAGCCAAGAACTCTTGGGGCCTAGCGGATCCTACAATGAGCAGTTCTTC. Its translation is CASSQELLGPSGSYNEQFF.

The CDR3 coding sequence is TGTGCCAGCAGCTTAATCGGTCAGGAGCAGTTCTTC. Amino acid sequence: CASSLIGQEQFF. The rearrangement links TRBV11-2 to TRBJ2-1; no definite D call. This CDR3 is 12 amino acids long. Trimming removed 2 bases at V and 10 bases at J, with 9 bases between. CDR1 is SGHAT and CDR2 is FQNNGV in the germline V gene.

The genes are TRBV2 and TRBJ2-1; 9 nucleotides agree with TRBD1. The V segment lost 6 bases and the J segment 8 bases; nucleotides outside the gene matches: 5. The CDR3 is made up of 13 amino acids. Per the germline V gene, CDR1 is SNHLY and CDR2 is FYNNEI. For the CDR3, the DNA is TGTGCCAGCAGCGGACAGGGGTGGGATGAGCAGTTCTTC. It translates to CASSGQGWDEQFF.

A few counts support this clonotype. V and J are TRBV28 and TRBJ2-3; D is possibly TRBD2 (5 bases). Germline V CDR1 and CDR2: MDHEN, SYDVKM. Trimming removed 8 bases from V and 0 bases from J, with 15 bases in between. This CDR3 comprises 15 residues. This CDR3 is CASARGGSSTDTQYF. In DNA form, the CDR3 reads TGTGCCAGCGCTCGCGGCGGGTCTAGCACAGATACGCAGTATTTT.

The rearrangement uses TRBV3-1 and TRBJ2-7, with D perhaps TRBD2 (5 bases). The CDR3 is made up of 15 amino acids. Germline V gene lookup returns CDR1 LGHDT and CDR2 YNNKEL (reference sequence). Trimming stripped 4 bases from V and 3 bases from J, with 16 bases between. The CDR3 reads CASSPIGKALYEQYF. In DNA form, the CDR3 reads TGTGCCAGCAGCCCCATCGGGAAAGCCCTCTACGAGCAGTACTTC.

The chain recombines TRBV9 with TRBJ1-4; D gene ambiguous. Trimming shortened V by 4 bases and J by 0 bases, and 13 bases separated the two germline ends. CDR3 size: 16 residues. Per the germline V gene, CDR1 is SGDLS and CDR2 is YYNGEE. This CDR3 reads CASSPTASATNEKLFF. The DNA for the CDR3 is TGTGCCAGCAGCCCCACCGCGTCAGCAACTAATGAAAAACTGTTTTTT. The full variable domain, with the rest looked up from reference TRBV9 and TRBJ1-4, is DSGVTQTPKHLITATGQRVTLRCSPRSGDLSVYWYQQSLDQGLQFLIQYYNGEERAKGNILERFSAQQFPDLHSELNLSSLELGDSALYFCASSPTASATNEKLFFGSGTQLSVL.

This chain joins TRBV14 and TRBJ2-1; no reliable D call. Germline assignment: CDR1 SGHDN and CDR2 FVKESK. This CDR3 comprises 14 residues. V was shortened by 2 bases and J by 10 bases, with 15 bases between the two germline ends. The CDR3 here is CASSQRTETYEQFF. The CDR3 coding sequence is TGTGCCAGCAGCCAAAGAACAGAGACTTACGAGCAGTTCTTC.

The chain employs TRBV6-5 and TRBJ2-3; no firm D call. V shed 0 bases and J shed 8 bases, with 12 bases lying between them. The CDR3 runs to 14 residues. Germline V gene data show CDR1 as MNHEY and CDR2 as SVGAGI. The CDR3 loop is CASSYSIRSVTQYF. The CDR3 region has the DNA TGTGCCAGCAGTTACTCGATACGCTCCGTTACGCAGTATTTT.

The chain joins TRBV3-1 to TRBJ1-1; D possibly corresponds to TRBD1 (6 bases). The CDR3 is 13 residues long. With 7 bases removed from V and 1 base from J, the gap between germline ends came to 10 bases. Germline loops: CDR1 LGHDT, CDR2 YNNKEL (reference sequence). CDR3 amino acids: CASNKGGNTEAFF. Written as DNA, the CDR3 is TGTGCCAGCAATAAGGGGGGGAACACTGAAGCTTTCTTT.

In this sample, this clonotype turned up a few times. The chain combines TRBV5-6 with TRBJ1-2; maybe TRBD1 (5 bases). V was pared by 4 bases and J by 4 bases, with 17 bases between. Germline V CDR1 and CDR2: SGHDT, YYEEEE. The CDR3 extends over 15 amino acids. CDR3 bases: TGTGCCAGCAGCCCCGGACAACCTCAGTTCTATGGCTACACCTTC. It specifies CASSPGQPQFYGYTF.

This clonotype has only a few counts. The V call is TRBV5-5, the J call TRBJ2-7; no firm D call. V was trimmed by 4 bases and J by 0 bases, leaving 11 bases between them. This CDR3 region has 14 residues. From germline, CDR1 is SGHKS and CDR2 YYEKEE (reference sequence). The CDR3 coding sequence is TGTGCCAGCAGCCTTACGACGGTCTCCTACGAGCAGTACGTC. This codes for CASSLTTVSYEQYV.